The clone carrying this TCR beta chain has just a few counts. The antigen remains unidentified. There are 14 residues in the CDR3. V lost 3 bases and J lost 5; bases outside the gene matches: 0. Germline V CDR1 and CDR2: SGHVS, FNYEAQ. The data stem from a study of cytomegalovirus exposure and HLA in healthy donors. Findings of the study overall: Accurate HLA-A and HLA-B prediction from TCR beta sequences was reported for most subjects. Association of a missense DCLRE1C variant with TCR beta V- and J-gene trimming was reported in a later analysis.

With 60 Vbeta and 13 Jbeta primers, the PCR was carried out. The table came from immunoSEQ multiplex PCR; TCRdb's copy has only in-frame clones and leaves some out. The table records 160,000 or so clones, roughly 85% of them present only once. The clonotype comes from a man younger than 40 in good health and CMV-seronegative. The specimen sequenced was PBMCs. The chain employs TRBV7-6 and TRBJ1-6; 8 nucleotides agree with TRBD1. DNA of the CDR3: TGTGCCAGCAGCTTGGGACAGGATAATTCACCCCTCCACTTT. It encodes CASSLGQDNSPLHF.